This TCR beta chain was obtained from a study of blood T cell repertoires in COVID-19. Assay: immunoSEQ multiplex PCR; the TCRdb copy retains only in-frame clones and omits some. The data contain 200,000 to 250,000 clones, 84% of them seen just once; the ten biggest clones take up 6.8%. The germline gives CDR1 SGHNT, CDR2 YENEEA. V lost 8 bases, J lost 1 base, and 10 bases stayed unmatched. The CDR3 length is 17 residues. This rearrangement joins TRBV11-3 to TRBJ2-5; 13 nucleotides match TRBD2. Sequenced sample: PBMCs or T cells enriched from blood (not recorded which). The sequence derives from a woman aged 35 to 49 who had recovered from COVID-19. CDR3 nucleotide sequence: TGTGCCAGCGCCGGACTAGCGGGAGTGGGGTCCCAAGAGACCCAGTACTTC. Translated: CASAGLAGVGSQETQYF.